This T cell receptor (beta chain) was recovered during a study of PD-1 blockade in classical Hodgkin lymphoma. Study background: Intravenous nivolumab at 3 mg/kg was given to patients every 2 weeks.

The assay was immunoSEQ multiplex PCR, and TCRdb's table has in-frame clones only and misses some. The sample records 100,000 to 120,000 clones, about 92% being singletons. Stated time point: cycle 4 day 1 (C4D1), after 5 to 7 weeks of nivolumab. Each patient's relapse followed autologous stem cell transplantation, and brentuximab vedotin exposure varied. As to this clone: Its antigen remains unknown.

This CDR3 region has 14 residues. The germline CDR1 and CDR2 sequences are LNHDA and SQIVND (reference sequence). V shed 7 bases and J shed 0 bases, with 11 bases lying between them. Overall study findings and caveats: Baseline diversity in complete responders resembled that of newly diagnosed patients. After ASCT, patients who started nivolumab under 1 year later were excluded.

The gene calls are TRBV19 and TRBJ2-3; D not certain. The sample in question was peripheral blood mononuclear cells (PBMCs), obtained before the fourth cycle of nivolumab. This clonotype was sampled from a human donor with classical Hodgkin lymphoma. CDR3 in amino acids: CASTWGTSTDTQYF. As DNA, the CDR3 is TGTGCCAGTACCTGGGGTACAAGCACAGATACGCAGTATTTT.